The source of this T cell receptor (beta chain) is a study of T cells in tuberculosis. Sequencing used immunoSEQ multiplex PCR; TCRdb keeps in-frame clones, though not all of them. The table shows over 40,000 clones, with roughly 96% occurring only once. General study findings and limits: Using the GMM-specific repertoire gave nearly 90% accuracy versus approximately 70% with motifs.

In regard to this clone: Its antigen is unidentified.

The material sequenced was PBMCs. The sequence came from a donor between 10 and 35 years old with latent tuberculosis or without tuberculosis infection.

CDR3 loop: CAWSVLAGGSTEAFF. CDR3 sequence (DNA): TGTGCCTGGAGTGTACTCGCAGGGGGATCCACTGAAGCTTTCTTT. This chain connects TRBV30 to TRBJ1-1, with 7 bases identical to TRBD1. This CDR3 is 15 amino acids long. The V gene end was trimmed by 0 bases and the J gene end by 4 bases; junction bases not matched to a gene: 8. Germline CDR1 GTSNPN, CDR2 SVGIG (reference sequence). Based on the CDR3 plus reference TRBV30 and TRBJ1-1, the full variable domain is SQTIHQWPATLVQPVGSPLSLECTVEGTSNPNLYWYRQAAGRGLQLLFYSVGIGQISSEVPQNLSASRPQDRQFILSSKKLLLSDSGFYLCAWSVLAGGSTEAFFGQGTRLTVV.